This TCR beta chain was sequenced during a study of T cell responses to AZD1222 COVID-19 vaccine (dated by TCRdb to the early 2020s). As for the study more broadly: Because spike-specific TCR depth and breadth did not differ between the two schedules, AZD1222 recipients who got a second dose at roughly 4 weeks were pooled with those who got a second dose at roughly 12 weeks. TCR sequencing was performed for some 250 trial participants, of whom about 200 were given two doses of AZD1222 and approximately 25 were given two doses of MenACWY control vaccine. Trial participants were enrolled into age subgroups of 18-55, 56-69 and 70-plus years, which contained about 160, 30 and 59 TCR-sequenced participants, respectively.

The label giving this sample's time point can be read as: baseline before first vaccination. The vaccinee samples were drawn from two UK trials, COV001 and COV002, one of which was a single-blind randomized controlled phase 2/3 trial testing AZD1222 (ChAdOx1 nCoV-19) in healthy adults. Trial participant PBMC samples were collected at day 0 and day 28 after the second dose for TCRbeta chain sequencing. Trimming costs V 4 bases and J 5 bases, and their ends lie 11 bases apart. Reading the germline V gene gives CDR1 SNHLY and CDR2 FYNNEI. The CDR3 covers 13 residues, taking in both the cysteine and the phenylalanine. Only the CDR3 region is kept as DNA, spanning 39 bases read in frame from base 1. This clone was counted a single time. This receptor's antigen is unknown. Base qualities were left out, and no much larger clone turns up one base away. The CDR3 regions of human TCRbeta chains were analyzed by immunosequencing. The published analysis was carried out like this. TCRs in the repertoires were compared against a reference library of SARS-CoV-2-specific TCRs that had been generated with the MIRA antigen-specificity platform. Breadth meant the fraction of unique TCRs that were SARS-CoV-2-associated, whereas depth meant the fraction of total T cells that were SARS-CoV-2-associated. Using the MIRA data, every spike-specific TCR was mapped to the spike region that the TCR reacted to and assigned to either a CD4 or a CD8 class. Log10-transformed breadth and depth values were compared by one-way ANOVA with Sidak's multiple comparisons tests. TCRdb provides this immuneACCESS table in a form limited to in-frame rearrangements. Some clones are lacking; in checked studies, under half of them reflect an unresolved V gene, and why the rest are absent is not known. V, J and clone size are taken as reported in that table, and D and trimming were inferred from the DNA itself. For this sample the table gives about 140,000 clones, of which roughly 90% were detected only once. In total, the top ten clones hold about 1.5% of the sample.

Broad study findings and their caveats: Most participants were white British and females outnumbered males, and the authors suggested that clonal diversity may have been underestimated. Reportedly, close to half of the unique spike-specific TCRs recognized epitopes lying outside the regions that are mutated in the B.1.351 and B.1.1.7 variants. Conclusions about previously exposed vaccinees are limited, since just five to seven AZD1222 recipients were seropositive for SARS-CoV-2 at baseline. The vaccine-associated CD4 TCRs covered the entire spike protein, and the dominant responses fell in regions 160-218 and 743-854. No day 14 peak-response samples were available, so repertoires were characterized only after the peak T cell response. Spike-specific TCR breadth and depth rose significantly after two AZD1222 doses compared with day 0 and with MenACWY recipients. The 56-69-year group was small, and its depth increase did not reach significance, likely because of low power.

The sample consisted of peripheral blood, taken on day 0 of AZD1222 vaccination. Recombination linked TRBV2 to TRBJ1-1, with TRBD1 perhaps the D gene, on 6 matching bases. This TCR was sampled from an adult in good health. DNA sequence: TGTGCCAGCAGTGCACAGGGTAGGACTGAAGCTTTCTTT. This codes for CASSAQGRTEAFF.